The rows below give T cell receptor beta chains drawn from one sample of a study of blood T cell repertoires in COVID-19. The data were produced by immunoSEQ multiplex PCR, yet TCRdb's version contains in-frame clones alone and is incomplete. In the table there are approximately 360,000 clones, 80% to 85% of which are singletons. The specimen sequenced was PBMCs or T cells enriched from blood (not recorded which). These receptors came from a woman aged 50 to 60 who had recovered from COVID-19. CDR3s include the opening cysteine and the closing phenylalanine or tryptophan. Each record gives: clone size, V gene, CDR3 length, J gene, D gene, CDR3 DNA, CDR3 protein. The D gene is left open where the match is weak. Expanded clones are given a class, and other clones once, few, many or no size at all.

size: -; V: TRBV19; length: 11; J: TRBJ2-7; D: -; DNA: TGTGCCACTAGCTTGAGTTACGAGCAGTACTTC; CDR3: CATSLSYEQYF
size: -; V: TRBV30; length: 12; J: TRBJ2-4; D: -; DNA: TGTGCCTGGAGCGACGGACTGTGGTTCGGGGGATTC; CDR3: CAWSDGLWFGGF
size: -; V: TRBV11-3; length: 16; J: TRBJ1-1; D: TRBD1; DNA: TGTGCCAGCAGCTTATCAGGGGGCGTTTTAGACACTGAAGCTTTCTTT; CDR3: CASSLSGGVLDTEAFF
size: -; V: TRBV2; length: 13; J: TRBJ1-1; D: -; DNA: TGTGCCAGCACTCTACCCCCCGGGACAGAAGCTTTCTTT; CDR3: CASTLPPGTEAFF
size: -; V: TRBV7-2; length: 16; J: TRBJ2-1; D: -; DNA: TGTGCCAGCAGCTTCTCACAGGTCAGCTCCTACAATGAGCAGTTCTTC; CDR3: CASSFSQVSSYNEQFF
size: -; V: TRBV5-1; length: 17; J: TRBJ1-4; D: -; DNA: TGCGCCAGCAGCTTTTCATGGGGCGAAGTTGATAATGAAAAACTGTTTTTT; CDR3: CASSFSWGEVDNEKLFF
size: -; V: TRBV7-9; length: 14; J: TRBJ1-5; D: -; DNA: TGTGCCAGCAGTTTGGACAAAGGTAATCAGCCCCAGCATTTT; CDR3: CASSLDKGNQPQHF
size: -; V: TRBV7-2; length: 17; J: TRBJ1-1; D: -; DNA: TGTGCCAGCAGCTTACAGCTCCCCACAGGGCAAGTGCCTGAAGCTTTCTTT; CDR3: CASSLQLPTGQVPEAFF
size: -; V: TRBV4-2; length: 12; J: TRBJ1-2; D: -; DNA: TGTGCCAGCAGCCAAACAGGAGATGGCTACACCTTC; CDR3: CASSQTGDGYTF
size: -; V: TRBV5-6; length: 11; J: TRBJ1-2; D: -; DNA: TGTGCCAGCAGCTCAGGGGATGGCTACACCTTC; CDR3: CASSSGDGYTF
size: -; V: TRBV30; length: 13; J: TRBJ1-1; D: -; DNA: TGTGCCTGGAGGAGGGAATTGAACACTGAAGCTTTCTTT; CDR3: CAWRRELNTEAFF
size: -; V: TRBV7-9; length: 14; J: TRBJ1-1; D: -; DNA: TGTGCCAGCAGCTTAGCGGCGGAGAACACTGAAGCTTTCTTT; CDR3: CASSLAAENTEAFF
size: -; V: TRBV5-1; length: 14; J: TRBJ1-4; D: TRBD1; DNA: TGCGCCAGCAGCCTTGGGACAGGGATCGAAAAACTGTTTTTT; CDR3: CASSLGTGIEKLFF
size: -; V: TRBV2; length: 15; J: TRBJ1-6; D: -; DNA: TGTGCCAGCAGTGAAGCGGGCCCCAGCAATTCACCCCTCCACTTT; CDR3: CASSEAGPSNSPLHF
size: -; V: TRBV6-2/TRBV6-3; length: 20; J: TRBJ2-2; D: TRBD2; DNA: TGTGCCAGCAGTTTATGGACTAGCGGGAGACTTCCCGCGAACACCGGGGAGCTGTTTTTT; CDR3: CASSLWTSGRLPANTGELFF
size: -; V: TRBV18; length: 15; J: TRBJ1-2; D: -; DNA: TGTGCCAGCTTACATCGCACAGGCGCTAACTATGGCTACACCTTC; CDR3: CASLHRTGANYGYTF
size: -; V: TRBV5-4; length: 14; J: TRBJ1-1; D: TRBD1; DNA: TGTGCCAGCAGCTTAGGGGGCGGAAACACTGAAGCTTTCTTT; CDR3: CASSLGGGNTEAFF
size: -; V: TRBV10-3; length: 14; J: TRBJ1-3; D: -; DNA: TGTGCCATCAAAAAGGAGGTGGAAGGAAACACCATATATTTT; CDR3: CAIKKEVEGNTIYF
size: once; V: TRBV14; length: 18; J: TRBJ1-3; D: -; DNA: TGTGCCAGCAGCCAAGCTCTTTTCCTGGGGCTGGCTGGAAACACCATATATTTT; CDR3: CASSQALFLGLAGNTIYF
size: -; V: TRBV7-2; length: 15; J: TRBJ2-1; D: -; DNA: TGTGCCAGCAGCCAACTAGTTACCTCCTACAATGAGCAGTTCTTC; CDR3: CASSQLVTSYNEQFF
size: -; V: TRBV27; length: 14; J: TRBJ1-1; D: -; DNA: TGTGCCAGCAGCCGTCCCCCAGGTCAGACTGAAGCTTTCTTT; CDR3: CASSRPPGQTEAFF
size: -; V: TRBV7-2; length: 14; J: TRBJ2-7; D: TRBD1; DNA: TGTGCCAGCAGCTCGACAGGGGGTGAATACGAGCAGTACTTC; CDR3: CASSSTGGEYEQYF
size: -; V: TRBV20-1; length: 11; J: TRBJ2-7; D: -; DNA: TGCAGTGCCTCAATAGAGGACGAGCAGTACTTC; CDR3: CSASIEDEQYF